This TCR beta chain was sequenced during a study of shared clonotypes between healthy human individuals. CDR3 length: 12 amino acids. CDR1 is SGDLS and CDR2 is YYNGEE in the germline V gene. The V end was cut by 4 bases, the J end by 6 bases, with 8 bases between. Selected positively for CCR7 and CD45RO-negative, naive CD8 cells excluded terminally differentiated effector memory CD45RA+ cells. Here immunoSEQ multiplex PCR was the method, and the copy in TCRdb shows in-frame clones only, minus some. Here the sample spans millions of clones, 90% to 95% being singletons. V usage is TRBV9 and J usage is TRBJ2-1; D may be TRBD2 (6 bases). Sequenced material: naive CD8+ T cells from PBMCs. This TCR came from a man younger than 35 in good health. Some clones in this sample may be carry-over from other donors' samples. The CDR3 sequence is CASSSTSNEQFF. The CDR3 nucleotides read TGTGCCAGCAGCTCGACTAGCAATGAGCAGTTCTTC.